This record concerns one T cell receptor (beta chain) sequence. The data derive from a study of shared clonotypes between healthy human individuals. Naive CD8 populations comprised CD45RO-negative cells positively selected for CCR7, excluding terminally differentiated effector memory CD45RA+ cells. The protocol was immunoSEQ multiplex PCR, while the TCRdb copy is restricted to in-frame clones and leaves out a portion. The data hold hundreds of thousands of clones, with about 91% observed a single time. Germline-derived CDR1 and CDR2 are SGHTS and YDEGEE. This CDR3 has 14 amino acids. V lost 6 bases, J lost 3 bases, and 8 bases stayed unmatched.

Sequences were obtained from naive CD8+ T cells sorted from blood. The clonotype comes from a man aged 30 to 39 in good health. This chain connects TRBV5-8 to TRBJ2-7; 8 bases agree with TRBD2. As DNA, the CDR3 is TGTGCCAGCAACAAGCGGGAGTACCACTACGAGCAGTACTTC. Encoded protein: CASNKREYHYEQYF.